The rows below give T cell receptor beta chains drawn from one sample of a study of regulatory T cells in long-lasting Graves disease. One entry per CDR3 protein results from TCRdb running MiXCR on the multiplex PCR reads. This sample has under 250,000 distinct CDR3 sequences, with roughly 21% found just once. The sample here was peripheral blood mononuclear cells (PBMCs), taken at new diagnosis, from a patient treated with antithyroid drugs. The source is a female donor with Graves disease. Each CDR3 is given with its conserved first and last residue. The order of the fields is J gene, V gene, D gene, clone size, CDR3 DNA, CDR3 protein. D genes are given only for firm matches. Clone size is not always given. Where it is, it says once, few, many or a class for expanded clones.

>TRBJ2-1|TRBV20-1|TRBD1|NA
TGCAGTGCTAATACAGGGGCCCACGATGAGCAGTTCTTC
CSANTGAHDEQFF
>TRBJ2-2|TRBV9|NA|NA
TGTGCCAGCAGCGTAGCCCCCGGGGAGCTGTTTTTT
CASSVAPGELFF
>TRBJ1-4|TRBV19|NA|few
TGTGCCAGTAGTTACAGGGCCACCATGAATGAAAAACTGTTTTTT
CASSYRATMNEKLFF
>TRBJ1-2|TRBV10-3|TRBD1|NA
TGTGCCATCAGTGAAGGGACAGGGGAATATGGCTACACCTTC
CAISEGTGEYGYTF
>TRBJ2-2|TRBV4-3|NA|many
TGCGCCAGCAGCCACGAGAAGAACACCGGGGAGCTGTTTTTT
CASSHEKNTGELFF
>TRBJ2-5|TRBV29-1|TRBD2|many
TGCAGCGCAGCGGGGACTAGCGTACAAGAGACCCAGTACTTC
CSAAGTSVQETQYF
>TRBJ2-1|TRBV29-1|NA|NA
TGCAGCGTTGAACTCGGCGGAGGGGAGAATGAGCAGTTCTTC
CSVELGGGENEQFF
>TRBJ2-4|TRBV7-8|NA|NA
TGTGCCAGCAGTCAGGTACTAGCCAAAAACATTCAGTACTTC
CASSQVLAKNIQYF
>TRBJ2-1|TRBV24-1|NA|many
TGTGCCACCAGTGATTCCTTGTCGGGGGCCTACAATGAGCAGTTCTTC
CATSDSLSGAYNEQFF
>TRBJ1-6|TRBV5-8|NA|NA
TGTGCCAGCAGCTTGGAGGAAGGGGGATCACCCCTCCACTTT
CASSLEEGGSPLHF
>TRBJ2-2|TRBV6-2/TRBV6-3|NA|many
TGTGCCAGCAGTTCCAGAGCGGGTAGGGCCACCGGGGAGCTGTTTTTT
CASSSRAGRATGELFF
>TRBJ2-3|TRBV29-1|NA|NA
TGCAGCGTTGAGGGTAGGGGTACGCAGTATTTT
CSVEGRGTQYF
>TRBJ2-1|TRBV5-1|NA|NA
TGCGCCAGCAGCTTAGGGTTAGCGGAAGGCTCCTTGATCTACAATGAGCAGTTCTTC
CASSLGLAEGSLIYNEQFF
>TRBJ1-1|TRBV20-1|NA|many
TGCAGTGCTAGAGGCAGAGGATTAGGGAGCACTGAAGCTTTCTTT
CSARGRGLGSTEAFF
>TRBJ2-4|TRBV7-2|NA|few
TGTGCCAGCAGCGCCAGTACTAGTGTTGCCATTCAGTACTTC
CASSASTSVAIQYF
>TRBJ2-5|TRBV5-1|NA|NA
TGCGCCAGCAGCTTGGGGTGGGGGAATGAGCAGTACTTC
CASSLGWGNEQYF
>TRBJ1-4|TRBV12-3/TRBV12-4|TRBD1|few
TGTGCCAGCAGTCTCACATACGACAGGGGAAAGATTGAAAAACTGTTTTTT
CASSLTYDRGKIEKLFF
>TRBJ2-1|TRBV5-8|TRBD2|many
TGTGCCAGCAGCACCCACGGGACTAGCCTTATCAATGAGCAGTTCTTC
CASSTHGTSLINEQFF
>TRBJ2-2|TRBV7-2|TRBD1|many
TGTGCCAGCAGCTTACTTGGTCAGGGGGTGGGGGAGCTGTTTTTT
CASSLLGQGVGELFF
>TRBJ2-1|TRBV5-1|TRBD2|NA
TGCGCCAGCAGCTCCCTTAGCGGGAGGGGGAATGAGCAGTTCTTC
CASSSLSGRGNEQFF
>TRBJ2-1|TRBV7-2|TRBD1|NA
TGTGCCAGCAGCTTCCCGGACAGGGCCTACAATGAGCAGTTCTTC
CASSFPDRAYNEQFF
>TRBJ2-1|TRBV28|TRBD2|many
TGTGCCAGCAGTTCGGGACTAGCAGCCAATGAGCAGTTCTTC
CASSSGLAANEQFF
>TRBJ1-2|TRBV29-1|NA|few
TGCAGCGTTGAAGACGGTGACAGGCTTGGCTACACCTTC
CSVEDGDRLGYTF
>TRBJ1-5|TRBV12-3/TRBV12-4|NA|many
TGTGCCAGCACAAACATGTTCAATAGCAATCAGCCCCAGCATTTT
CASTNMFNSNQPQHF
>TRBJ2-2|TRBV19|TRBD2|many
TGTGCCAGTAGACGACTAGCGGGAGACACCGGGGAGCTGTTTTTT
CASRRLAGDTGELFF
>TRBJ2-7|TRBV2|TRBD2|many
TGTGCCAGCAGTGAGGGATTAGCGGGAAGGGAGCAGTACTTC
CASSEGLAGREQYF
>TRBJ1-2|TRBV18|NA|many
TGTGCCAGCTCATCGGGCGATGGCTACACCTTC
CASSSGDGYTF
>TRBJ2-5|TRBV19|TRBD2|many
TGTGCCAGTAGTATGGGGCCTAGCGGGGGAGGGTTGGAGACCCAGTACTTC
CASSMGPSGGGLETQYF
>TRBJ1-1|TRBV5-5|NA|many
TGCGCCAGCAGCTTGGCAGTGTCCTCTTCGAGCACTGAAGCTTTCTTT
CASSLAVSSSSTEAFF
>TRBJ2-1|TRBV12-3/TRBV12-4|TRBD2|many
TGTGCCAGCACCTTAGCGGGAAACAATGAGCAGTTCTTC
CASTLAGNNEQFF
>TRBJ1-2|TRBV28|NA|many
TGTGCCAGCAGTGAAGAATTTTATGGCTACACCTTC
CASSEEFYGYTF
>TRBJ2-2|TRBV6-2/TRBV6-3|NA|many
TGTGCCAGCAGTTATCCGCTGGGGGACGACACCGGGGAGCTGTTTTTT
CASSYPLGDDTGELFF
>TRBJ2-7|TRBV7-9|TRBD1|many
TGTGCCAGCAGCTCGACCGGGACAGGGGGCTACGAGCAGTACTTC
CASSSTGTGGYEQYF
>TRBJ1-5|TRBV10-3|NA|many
TGTGCCATCAGTGAGAGGGCGGACAATCAGCCCCAGCATTTT
CAISERADNQPQHF
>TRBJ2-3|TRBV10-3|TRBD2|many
TGTGCCATCGGGAGCGGGAATCCAGATACGCAGTATTTT
CAIGSGNPDTQYF
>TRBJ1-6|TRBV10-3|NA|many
TGTGCCATCAGTGAGTCGGAGGTTTTGGGTTCACCCCTCCACTTT
CAISESEVLGSPLHF
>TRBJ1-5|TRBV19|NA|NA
TGTGCCAGTAGTATAGAGGGGACTGAGTGGGATCAGCCCCAGCATTTT
CASSIEGTEWDQPQHF
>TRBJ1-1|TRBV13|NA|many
TGTGCCAGCAGCTCACCGACAGGGAACACTGAAGCTTTCTTT
CASSSPTGNTEAFF
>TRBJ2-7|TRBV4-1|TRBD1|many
TGCGCCAGCAGCCAAGCAGGAGACAGGGGAAGGCGCGAGCAGTACTTC
CASSQAGDRGRREQYF
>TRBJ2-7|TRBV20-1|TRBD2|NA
TGCAGTGCTGAGACTAGCGGGGGGATGGCCTACGAGCAGTACTTC
CSAETSGGMAYEQYF
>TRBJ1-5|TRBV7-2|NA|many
TGTGCCAGCAGCTTAAGTAACTACGGGACACCCAATCAGCCCCAGCATTTT
CASSLSNYGTPNQPQHF
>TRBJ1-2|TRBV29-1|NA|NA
TGCAGCGTGTCAGGGGTTTTCGGCTACACCTTC
CSVSGVFGYTF
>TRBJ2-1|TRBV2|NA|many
TGTGCCAAACGGGGCAGGGAAAAGGGCTCCTACAATGAGCAGTTCTTC
CAKRGREKGSYNEQFF
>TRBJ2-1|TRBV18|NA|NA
TGTGCCAGCTCACTACCCGACAGGCAGGACGGGCAGTTCTTC
CASSLPDRQDGQFF
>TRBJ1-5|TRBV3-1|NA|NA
TGTGCCAGCAGCCAAGTCCCCGGGGGAGGTCAGCCCCAGCATTTT
CASSQVPGGGQPQHF
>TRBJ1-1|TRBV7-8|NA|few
TGTGCCAGCAGCTTAGCCGGGACGGTGGTTGAAGCTTTCTTT
CASSLAGTVVEAFF
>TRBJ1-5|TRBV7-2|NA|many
TGTGCCAGCAGCTCGGGATTTAGCAATCAGCCCCAGCATTTT
CASSSGFSNQPQHF
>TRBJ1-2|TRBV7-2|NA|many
TGTGCCAGCAGCCATTCGAACTATGGCTACACCTTC
CASSHSNYGYTF
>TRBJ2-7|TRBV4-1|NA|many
TGCGCCAGCAGCCAAGTCGTCGGGGGGCCGGGGGAGCAGTACTTC
CASSQVVGGPGEQYF
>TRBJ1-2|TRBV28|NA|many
TGTGCCAGCAGTTTACCAGGGACGGGCTTAGGCTACACCTTC
CASSLPGTGLGYTF
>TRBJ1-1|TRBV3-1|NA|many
TGTGCCAGCAGCCAAGTCCCGGGACGCACTGAAGCTTTCTTT
CASSQVPGRTEAFF
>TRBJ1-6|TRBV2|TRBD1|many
TGTGCCAGCAGGTCGTGGACAGGGGAACGTTCACCCCTCCACTTT
CASRSWTGERSPLHF